The 13 T cell receptor beta chains below come from one sample, sequenced in a study of Graves' ophthalmopathy and Graves' hyperthyroidism. Investigators amplified TCR beta CDR3 regions from RNA transcripts. First-round RT-PCR employed HTBI primers, with a second-round multiplex PCR after it. TCRdb reanalysed the multiplex PCR reads using MiXCR and keeps one entry per CDR3 protein. The sample shows around 660,000 distinct CDR3 sequences, about two fifths of them seen only once. The sample comprised peripheral blood. The source is an adult man with Graves' ophthalmopathy.

The chain uses TRBV2 and TRBJ1-4; unclear D gene. CDR3 length: 12 residues. Per germline, CDR1 SNHLY and CDR2 FYNNEI. Deletions cut 7 bases from V and 8 bases from J, with 11 bases between. CDR3 in DNA: TGTGCCAGCAAGGACGGGAGGGAAAAACTGTTTTTT. Protein sequence: CASKDGREKLFF.

Notes on this clonotype: With a much larger clone just one base away, this may be a read error. The chain links TRBV2 to TRBJ1-1, with 7 bases that match TRBD1. Per germline, CDR1 SNHLY and CDR2 FYNNEI. The CDR3 contains 16 residues. V was clipped by 3 bases and J by 7 bases; unmatched bases: 14. Written as DNA, the CDR3 is TGTGCCAGCAGTGATCTAGGGATAGGGGGCGCGTATGAAGCTTTCTTT. Translating it yields CASSDLGIGGAYEAFF. Supplemented by reference TRBV2 and TRBJ1-1, the full variable domain reads EPEVTQTPSHQVTQMGQEVILRCVPISNHLYFYWYRQILGQKVEFLVSFYNNEISEKSEIFDDQFSVERPDGSNFTLKIRSTKLEDSAMYFCASSDLGIGGAYEAFFGQGTRLTVV.

In this sample, this clonotype turned up many times. The chain carries TRBV7-9 and TRBJ1-1; D unresolved. Germline CDR1 is SEHNR and CDR2 is FQNEAQ (reference sequence). CDR3 length: 14 amino acids. V was cut by 7 bases and J by 3 bases, with 15 bases left in between. The chain's CDR3 is CASTPEGSDTEAFF. CDR3 bases: TGTGCCAGCACCCCCGAGGGCAGTGACACTGAAGCTTTCTTT.

There are a few counts of this clonotype. This may be a read error: a much more frequent sequence differs by one nucleotide. The V and J genes are TRBV15 and TRBJ2-7; possible D gene TRBD1, 6 bases. This CDR3 region has 14 residues. CDR1 and CDR2 from the germline V gene are LNHNV and YYDKDF (reference sequence). The CDR3 sequence is CATGASLNDRITGF. The CDR3 DNA follows: TGTGCCACCGGCGCCTCCCTAAATGACAGGATCACGGGCTTC.

The V and J genes are TRBV10-3 and TRBJ2-3; 11 bases agree with TRBD2. Germline lookup yields CDR1 ENHRY and CDR2 SYGVKD. The length of the CDR3 is 19 residues. J gave up 4 bases and V 4 bases, and 16 bases lay outside the gene matches. The CDR3 nucleotides read TGTGCCATCAGTGGGGAGACTAGCGGGATGAGGTCCAAAGCAGATACGCAGTATTTT. Encoded protein: CAISGETSGMRSKADTQYF.

This clonotype was seen only a few times. The chain links TRBV20-1 to TRBJ1-3; no clear D gene. Germline loops: CDR1 DFQATT, CDR2 SNEGSKA (reference sequence). The CDR3 consists of 12 residues. Trimming stripped 2 bases from V and 8 bases from J, with 10 bases between. The CDR3 here is CSARNLADTIYF. CDR3 coding DNA: TGCAGTGCTAGAAATCTGGCAGACACCATATATTTT.

This clonotype came up once. The chain is built from TRBV12-3 or TRBV12-4 and TRBJ2-6; no firm D call. V was trimmed by 7 bases and J by 4 bases, leaving 14 bases between them. The CDR3 has 15 residues. CDR3 coding DNA: TGTGCCAGCACAGGTGAGCACCCCGGGGCCAACGTCCTGACTTTC. Its translation: CASTGEHPGANVLTF.

This clonotype was counted many times. The rearrangement uses TRBV7-2 and TRBJ2-5, with D perhaps assigned TRBD1 or TRBD2 (6 bases each). Trimming took 2 bases from V and 14 from J, leaving 15 bases between them. The V gene's germline CDR1 is SGHTA and CDR2 FQGNSA. The CDR3 loop spans 12 amino acids. The CDR3 spells CASSLWGAGDYF. CDR3 sequence (DNA): TGTGCCAGCAGCTTATGGGGGGCCGGAGACTACTTC.

As regards this clonotype: One base away lies a much larger clone, so this may be a sequencing read error. The V call is TRBV12-5, the J call TRBJ1-1; D perhaps matches TRBD1 (5 bases). Germline CDR1 LGHNT, CDR2 FRNRAP. The CDR3 is made up of 13 amino acids. The germline V and J ends were trimmed by 4 bases and 4 bases, with 10 bases remaining between them. CDR3 nucleotide sequence: TGTGCTAGTGGTTCCCAGGGTACCACTGAAGCTTTCTTT. Its protein product is CASGSQGTTEAFF. The full variable domain, its missing parts supplied by reference TRBV12-5 and TRBJ1-1, is DARVTQTPRHKVTEMGQEVTMRCQPILGHNTVFWYRQTMMQGLELLAYFRNRAPLDDSGMPKDRFSAEMPDATLATLKIQPSEPRDSAVYFCASGSQGTTEAFFGQGTRLTVV.

This clonotype was counted many times. The chain couples TRBV19 to TRBJ1-1, with 9 bases identical to TRBD1. CDR3 size: 16 residues. Germline V CDR1 and CDR2: LNHDA, SQIVND (reference sequence). The V and J ends lost 5 bases and 4 bases, in that order; junction bases with no gene match: 11. Written as DNA, the CDR3 is TGTGCCAGTAGTCCGACCCGGGACAGGGCGGGCACTGAAGCTTTCTTT. This codes for CASSPTRDRAGTEAFF.

This clonotype has only a few counts. V usage is TRBV7-9 and J usage is TRBJ1-4; TRBD1 agrees at 9 bases. The length of the CDR3 is 14 residues. Unmatched junction bases numbered 4, after V lost 5 bases and J lost 6 bases. In germline, CDR1 is SEHNR, CDR2 FQNEAQ (reference sequence). CDR3 sequence (DNA): TGTGCCAGCAGCGTTACAGGGGGCGATGAAAAACTGTTTTTT. Its translation is CASSVTGGDEKLFF.

Ten or more counts support this clonotype. The chain couples TRBV20-1 to TRBJ2-7, with 9 bases identical to TRBD2. Germline V gene sequence: CDR1 DFQATT, CDR2 SNEGSKA (reference sequence). The V segment lost 5 bases and the J segment 5 bases; nucleotides outside the gene matches: 10. CDR3 length equals 14 residues. The CDR3 loop is CSAPVNSGSDEQYF. CDR3 nucleotide sequence: TGCAGTGCTCCTGTAAATAGCGGGAGCGACGAGCAGTACTTC.

Worth noting for this clonotype: A read error may account for a junction end that differs from germline. The chain uses TRBV9 and TRBJ1-4; 10 nucleotides align to TRBD1. Germline CDR1 SGDLS, CDR2 YYNGEE. The CDR3 is made up of 15 amino acids. CDR3 sequence reads: CASSDGTGVHEKLFF. The CDR3 DNA follows: TGCGCCAGCAGTGATGGGACAGGGGTACATGAAAAACTGTTTTTT.